Listed here is a single T cell receptor beta chain. The data belong to a study of control samples from healthy donors and cancer patients. Libraries were prepared by immunoSEQ multiplex PCR; TCRdb keeps only in-frame clonotypes and omits some of them. The table shows approximately 220,000 clones, with over 90% occurring only once. The origin of this receptor is a man in his fifties in good health. The sequencing sample was made of blood.

The CDR3 region is CASSKEGVMNTEAFF. The CDR3 nucleotides are TGTGCCAGCAGCAAAGAGGGGGTAATGAACACTGAAGCTTTCTTT. The chain links TRBV21-1 to TRBJ1-1; the D call TRBD1 from the table was never checked on the DNA. TRBV21-1 is shown as a pseudogene. The CDR3 has 15 residues.